The entry below gives a single T cell receptor beta chain sequence along with its context. No antigen is known for it. The Oncomine TCR Beta short-read assay generated sequence data from the DNA of cultured CD4+ T cells. One entry per CDR3 protein, called by TCRdb with MiXCR from the PCR reads. The table includes under 25,000 distinct CDR3 sequences, over 60% detected once. These data come from a study of vaccination and CD4 T cells after COVID-19. Treatment specified: roughly 10-day PBMC culture with coronavirus spike peptide pools or control peptides (ViraFEST assay). T cells were expanded with peptide pools, and expanded clonotypes were identified by TCR sequencing. This CDR3 spans 18 amino acids. With 3 bases removed from V and 3 bases from J, the gap between germline ends came to 24 bases. From germline, CDR1 is DFQATT and CDR2 SNEGSKA (reference sequence).

The rearrangement uses TRBV20-1 and TRBJ2-4; the D gene is possibly TRBD1 (5 bases). Source material: CD4+ T cells from blood, cultured in vitro. The receptor was derived from a human donor who had recovered from COVID-19. The CDR3 protein is CSASLASGRPAGKNIQYF. CDR3 sequence (DNA): TGCAGTGCTAGCCTGGCCTCAGGGCGCCCAGCAGGCAAAAACATTCAGTACTTC.